This T cell receptor beta chain was sequenced in a study of beta chain bispecific antibodies for T cell cancers. Background on the study: Healthy donor T cells cocultured with leukemia lines and bispecific antibodies. Surface TRBV12 (TRBV12-3) was on Jurkat, TRBV5-5 on HPB-ALL. Study-level findings and limits: In these mixed samples, most targeted TRBV reads derived from the leukemia cell line. Versus anti-CD19, TRBV5-5 fell 95% to 99% and related TRBV5-6 fell around 92%.

TCRdb analysed the 5' RACE reads with MiXCR anew, one entry per CDR3 protein. The table shows around 9,000 distinct CDR3 sequences, with about 2% occurring only once. CDR1 DFQATT and CDR2 SNEGSKA come from the germline V gene (reference sequence). The CDR3 has 14 amino acids. Trimming removed 0 bases at V and 6 bases at J, with 15 bases between. This clonotype was seen ten or more times. The antigen is unknown. Blood mononuclear cells were expanded for 2 to 3 days using either OKT3 anti-CD3 antibody or CD3/CD28 beads. The chain joins TRBV20-1 to TRBJ2-7, with D possibly matching TRBD1 (5 bases). Sequences were derived from T cells from a healthy donor cultured with Jurkat leukemia cells, sampled from a culture containing an anti-CD19 bispecific antibody. The TCR originated in a human donor in good health. Some clones in this sample may be carry-over from other donors' samples. The CDR3 sequence is CSARERQIWGEQYF. DNA for the CDR3: TGCAGTGCTAGAGAACGACAGATTTGGGGCGAGCAGTACTTC.